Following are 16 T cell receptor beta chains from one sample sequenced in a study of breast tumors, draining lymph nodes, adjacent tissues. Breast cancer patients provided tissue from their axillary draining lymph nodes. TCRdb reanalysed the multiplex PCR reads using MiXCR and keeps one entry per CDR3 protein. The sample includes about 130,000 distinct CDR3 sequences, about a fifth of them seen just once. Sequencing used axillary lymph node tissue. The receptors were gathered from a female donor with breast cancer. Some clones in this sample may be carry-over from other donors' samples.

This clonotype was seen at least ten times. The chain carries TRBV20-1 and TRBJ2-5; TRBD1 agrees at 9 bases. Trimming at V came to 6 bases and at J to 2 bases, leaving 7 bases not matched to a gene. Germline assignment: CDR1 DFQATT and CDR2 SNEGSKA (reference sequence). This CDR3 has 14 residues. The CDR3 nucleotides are TGCAGTGCGATCGGGACAGGGTATCAAGAGACCCAGTACTTC. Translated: CSAIGTGYQETQYF.

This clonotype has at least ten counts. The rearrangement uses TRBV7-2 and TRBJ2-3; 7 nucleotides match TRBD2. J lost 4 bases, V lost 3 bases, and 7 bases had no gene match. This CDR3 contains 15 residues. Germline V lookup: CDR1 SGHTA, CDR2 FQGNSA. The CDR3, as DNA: TGTGCCAGCAGCTTGGGAGGGCCCGCGGCAGATACGCAGTATTTT. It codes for CASSLGGPAADTQYF.

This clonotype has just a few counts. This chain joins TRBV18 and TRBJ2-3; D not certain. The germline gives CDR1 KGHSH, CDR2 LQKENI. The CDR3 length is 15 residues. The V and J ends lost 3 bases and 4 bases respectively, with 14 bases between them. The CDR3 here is CASSPISAAPDTQYF. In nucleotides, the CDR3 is TGTGCCAGCTCACCCATTTCGGCAGCCCCAGATACGCAGTATTTT.

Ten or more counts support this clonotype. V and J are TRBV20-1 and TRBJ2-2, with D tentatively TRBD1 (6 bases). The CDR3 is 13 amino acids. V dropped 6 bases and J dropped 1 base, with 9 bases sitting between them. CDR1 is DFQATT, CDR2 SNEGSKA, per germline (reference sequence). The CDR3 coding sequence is TGCAGTGCGCCACAGGGGAACACCGGGGAGCTGTTTTTT. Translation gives CSAPQGNTGELFF.

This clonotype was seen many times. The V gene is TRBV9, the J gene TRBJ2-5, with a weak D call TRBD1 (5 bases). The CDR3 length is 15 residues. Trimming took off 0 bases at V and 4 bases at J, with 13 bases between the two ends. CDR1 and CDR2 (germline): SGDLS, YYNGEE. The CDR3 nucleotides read TGTGCCAGCAGCGTAGGGGCAGGGTTGTCAGAGACCCAGTACTTC. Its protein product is CASSVGAGLSETQYF.

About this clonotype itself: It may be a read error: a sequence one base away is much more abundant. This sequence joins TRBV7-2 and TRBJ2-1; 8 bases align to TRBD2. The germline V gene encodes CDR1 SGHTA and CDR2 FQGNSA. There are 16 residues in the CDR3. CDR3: CASSAVGLAGYSEQFF. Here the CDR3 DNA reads TGTGCCAGCAGCGCAGTAGGCCTAGCGGGCTACAGTGAGCAGTTCTTC.

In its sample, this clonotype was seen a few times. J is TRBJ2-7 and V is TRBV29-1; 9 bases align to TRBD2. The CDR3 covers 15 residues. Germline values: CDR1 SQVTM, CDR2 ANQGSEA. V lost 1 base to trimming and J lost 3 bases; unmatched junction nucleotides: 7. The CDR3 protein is CSVEAGGREDYEQYF. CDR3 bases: TGCAGCGTTGAAGCGGGCGGGAGGGAAGACTACGAGCAGTACTTC.

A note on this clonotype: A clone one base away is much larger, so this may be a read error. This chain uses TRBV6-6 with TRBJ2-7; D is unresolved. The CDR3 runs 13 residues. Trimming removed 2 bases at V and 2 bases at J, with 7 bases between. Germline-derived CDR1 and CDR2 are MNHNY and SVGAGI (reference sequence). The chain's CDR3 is CASSYHSAYEQYF. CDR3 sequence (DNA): TGTGCCAGCAGTTACCACAGTGCCTACGAGCAGTACTTC.

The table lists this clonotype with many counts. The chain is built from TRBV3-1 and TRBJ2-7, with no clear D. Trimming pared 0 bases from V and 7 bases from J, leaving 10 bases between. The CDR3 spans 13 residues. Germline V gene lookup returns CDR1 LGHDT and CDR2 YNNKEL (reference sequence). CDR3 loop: CASSQDTIGEQYF. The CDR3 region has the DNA TGTGCCAGCAGCCAAGACACCATCGGGGAGCAGTACTTC.

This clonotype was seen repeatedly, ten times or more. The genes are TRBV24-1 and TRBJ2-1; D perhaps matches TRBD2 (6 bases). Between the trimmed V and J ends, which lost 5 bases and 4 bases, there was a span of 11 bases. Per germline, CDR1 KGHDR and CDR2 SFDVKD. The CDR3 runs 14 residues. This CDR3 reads CATSGHSGYNEQFF. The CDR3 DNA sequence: TGTGCCACCAGTGGCCATAGCGGTTACAATGAGCAGTTCTTC.

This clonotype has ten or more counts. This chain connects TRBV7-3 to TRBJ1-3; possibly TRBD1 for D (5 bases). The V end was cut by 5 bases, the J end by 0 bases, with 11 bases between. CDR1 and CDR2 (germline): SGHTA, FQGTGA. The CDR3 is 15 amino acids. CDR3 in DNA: TGTGCCAGCAGCCCGACACAGGACTCTGGAAACACCATATATTTT. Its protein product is CASSPTQDSGNTIYF.

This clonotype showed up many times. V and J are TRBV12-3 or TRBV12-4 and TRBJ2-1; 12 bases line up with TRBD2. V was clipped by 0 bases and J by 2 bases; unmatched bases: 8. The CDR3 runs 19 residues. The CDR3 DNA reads TGTGCCAGCAGTTTAGCTACCCTAGCGGGAGGGCCAGCCTACAATGAGCAGTTCTTC. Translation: CASSLATLAGGPAYNEQFF.

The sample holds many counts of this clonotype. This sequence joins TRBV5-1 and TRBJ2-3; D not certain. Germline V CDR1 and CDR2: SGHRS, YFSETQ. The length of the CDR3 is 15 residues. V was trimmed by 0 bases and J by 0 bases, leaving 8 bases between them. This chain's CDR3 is CASSLESRSTDTQYF. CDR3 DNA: TGCGCCAGCAGCTTGGAGAGCCGAAGCACAGATACGCAGTATTTT.

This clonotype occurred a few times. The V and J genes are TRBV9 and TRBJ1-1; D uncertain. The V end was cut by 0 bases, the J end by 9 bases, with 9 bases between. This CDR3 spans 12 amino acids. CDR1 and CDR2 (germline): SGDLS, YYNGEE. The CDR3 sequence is CASSVGAGQAFF. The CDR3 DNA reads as TGTGCCAGCAGCGTAGGGGCGGGCCAAGCTTTCTTT. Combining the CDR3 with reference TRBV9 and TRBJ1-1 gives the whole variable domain DSGVTQTPKHLITATGQRVTLRCSPRSGDLSVYWYQQSLDQGLQFLIQYYNGEERAKGNILERFSAQQFPDLHSELNLSSLELGDSALYFCASSVGAGQAFFGQGTRLTVV.

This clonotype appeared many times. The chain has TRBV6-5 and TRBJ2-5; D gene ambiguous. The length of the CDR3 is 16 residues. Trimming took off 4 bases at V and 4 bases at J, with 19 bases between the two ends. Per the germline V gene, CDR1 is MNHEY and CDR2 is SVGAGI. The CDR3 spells CASSSRHRGPTETQYF. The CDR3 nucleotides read TGTGCCAGCAGTTCTAGACACCGCGGTCCCACAGAGACCCAGTACTTC.

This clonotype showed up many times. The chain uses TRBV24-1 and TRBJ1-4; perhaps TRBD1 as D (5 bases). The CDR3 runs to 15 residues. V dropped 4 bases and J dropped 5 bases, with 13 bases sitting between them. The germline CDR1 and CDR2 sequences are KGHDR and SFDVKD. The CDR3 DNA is TGTGCCACCAGTGAAGGGATCGGGGCAAATGAAAAACTGTTTTTT. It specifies CATSEGIGANEKLFF.